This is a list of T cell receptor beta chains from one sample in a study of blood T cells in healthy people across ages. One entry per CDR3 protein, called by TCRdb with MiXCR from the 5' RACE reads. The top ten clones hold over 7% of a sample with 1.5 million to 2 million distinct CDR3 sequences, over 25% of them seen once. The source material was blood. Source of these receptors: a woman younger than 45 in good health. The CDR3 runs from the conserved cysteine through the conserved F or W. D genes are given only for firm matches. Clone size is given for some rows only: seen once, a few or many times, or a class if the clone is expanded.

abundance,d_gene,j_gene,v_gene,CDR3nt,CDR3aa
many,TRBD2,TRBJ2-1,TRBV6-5,TGTGCCAGCAGCCGGGGGGGCCGCGTCAATGAGCAGTTCTTC,CASSRGGRVNEQFF
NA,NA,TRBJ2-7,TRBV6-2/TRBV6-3,TGTGCCAGCAGTTACTGGGCGAGCGAGCAGTACTTC,CASSYWASEQYF
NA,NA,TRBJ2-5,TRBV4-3,TGCGCCAGCAGCCAAGAAAGGGAGGCTGAGCAGTACTTC,CASSQEREAEQYF
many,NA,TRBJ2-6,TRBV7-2,TGTGCCAGCAGCTCCGGGTATTCTGGGGCCAACGTCCTGACTTTC,CASSSGYSGANVLTF
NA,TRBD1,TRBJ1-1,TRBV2,TGTGCCAGCAGCCATACAGGGGATACTGAAGCTTTCTTT,CASSHTGDTEAFF
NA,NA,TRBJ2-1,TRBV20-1,TGCAGTGCTAGGTTTGCAGGTGGATACAATGAGCAGTTCTTC,CSARFAGGYNEQFF
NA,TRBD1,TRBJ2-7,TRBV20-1,TGCAGTGCCAATCCCGGGACAGGGGCCCACGAGCAGTACTTC,CSANPGTGAHEQYF
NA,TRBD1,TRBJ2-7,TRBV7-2,TGTGCCAGCAGCTTAGCCGGGACAGGGGTCCCCTACGAGCAGTACTTC,CASSLAGTGVPYEQYF
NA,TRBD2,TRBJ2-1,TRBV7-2,TGTGCCAGCGGCAGACAGGGGACTAGCGGGCCAAATGAGCAGTTCTTC,CASGRQGTSGPNEQFF
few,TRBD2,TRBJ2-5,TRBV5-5,TGTGCCAGCAGCATCGGGACTAGCGGGGGGGTGAAGACCCAGTACTTC,CASSIGTSGGVKTQYF
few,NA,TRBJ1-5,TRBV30,TGTGCCTGGAGTGGGGGGCAGGCGAATCAGCCCCAGCATTTT,CAWSGGQANQPQHF
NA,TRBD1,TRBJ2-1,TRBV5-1,TGCGCCAGCAGCACCCTCTTGACAGGGAGCTCCTACAATGAGCAGTTCTTC,CASSTLLTGSSYNEQFF
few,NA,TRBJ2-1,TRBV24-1,TGTGCCACCAGTGATAGGGGGGGCTACGGCTCCTACAATGAGCAGTTCTTC,CATSDRGGYGSYNEQFF
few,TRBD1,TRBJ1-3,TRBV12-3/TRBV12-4,TGTGCCAGCAGACCCGGACAGGGCCCTGGAAACACCATATATTTT,CASRPGQGPGNTIYF
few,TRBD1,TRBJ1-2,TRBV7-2,TGTGCCAGCAGCGCGGGACAGGGTATTGGCACCTTC,CASSAGQGIGTF
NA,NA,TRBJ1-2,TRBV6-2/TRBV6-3,TGTGCCAGCAGTTACTCGCAGACAGGCCTATATGGCTACACCTTC,CASSYSQTGLYGYTF
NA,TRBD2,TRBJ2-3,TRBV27,TGTGCCAGCAGCACCTTGGTAGCGGGACCTCCTAGCATAGATACGCAGTATTTT,CASSTLVAGPPSIDTQYF
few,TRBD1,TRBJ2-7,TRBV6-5,TGTGCCAGCAGCCGCTATGAGGGACAGAGCTACGAGCAGTACTTC,CASSRYEGQSYEQYF
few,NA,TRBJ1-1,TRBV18,TGTGCCAGCTCGCCCCAGGGGAGGTCTGAAGCTTTCTTT,CASSPQGRSEAFF
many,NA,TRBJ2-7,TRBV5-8,TGTGCCAGCAGCCTCTTACAAGCCTACGAGCAGTACTTC,CASSLLQAYEQYF
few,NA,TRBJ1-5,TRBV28,TGTGCCAGCAGTTTATCAGATACCTTTCAGCCCCAGCATTTT,CASSLSDTFQPQHF
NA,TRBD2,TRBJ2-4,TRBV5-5,TGTGCCAGCAACCCCGCGGTGACTAGCAGTCAAAACATTCAGTACTTC,CASNPAVTSSQNIQYF
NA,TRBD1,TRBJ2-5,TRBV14,TGTGCCAGCAGCCAAGAAGGGCAGGGGGTACAAGAGACCCAGTACTTC,CASSQEGQGVQETQYF
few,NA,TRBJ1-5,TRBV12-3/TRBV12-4,TGTGCCAGCACCAGCGGGGCCCTTAATAGCAATCAGCCCCAGCATTTT,CASTSGALNSNQPQHF
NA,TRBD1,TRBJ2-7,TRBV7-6,TGTGCCAGCAGCTCCGACAGGGTAGAGTACGAGCAGTACTTC,CASSSDRVEYEQYF
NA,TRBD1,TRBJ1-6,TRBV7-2,TGTGCCAGCAGCTTAGGGACAGGGTGGAATTCACCCCTCCACTTT,CASSLGTGWNSPLHF
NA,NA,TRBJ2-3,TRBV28,TGTGCCAGCTTAGAATTAGGTTTCAGCACAGATACGCAGTATTTT,CASLELGFSTDTQYF
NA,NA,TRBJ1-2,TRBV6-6,TGTGCCAGCAGTTACTCGGGGCGGTTAGGCTACACCTTC,CASSYSGRLGYTF